This TCR beta chain was profiled in a study of CD8+CD57+ T cells in acquired aplastic anemia. Study-level information: When averaged, DNA from sorted CD4+ and CD8+ cells came to 3.2 ug.

V lost 6 bases, J lost 3 bases, and 10 bases stayed unmatched. CDR3 length: 15 residues. Germline V CDR1 and CDR2: KGHDR, SFDVKD. The use of genomic DNA as template underpinned the TCR beta VDJ and CDR3 profiling. TCRdb analysed the reads with MiXCR anew, one entry per CDR3 protein. The repertoire has roughly 220,000 distinct CDR3 sequences, 65% of them found once; the top ten carry roughly 62%. A few counts support this clonotype. Flow cytometry had shown expanded CD8+CD57+ cells in the patients chosen for sequencing. The chain carries TRBV24-1 and TRBJ2-7, with 7 bases lining up with TRBD1. This TCR derives from a human donor with aplastic anemia. Sequenced material: sorted CD4+, CD8+, or CD8+CD57+ T cells (not recorded which) from PBMCs. This chain's CDR3 is CATSCGWDRGYEQYF. In DNA, the CDR3 is TGTGCCACCAGTTGCGGATGGGACAGAGGCTACGAGCAGTACTTC.